The 21 T cell receptor beta chains below were found in one sample sequenced in a study of T cells in Graves' hyperthyroidism and ophthalmopathy (dated by TCRdb to between 2017 and 2020). Preparation of the library involved multiplex PCR. For sequencing, an Illumina HiSeq 2000 was employed. The TCR beta CDR3 regions were amplified from the RNA transcripts. The first round of RT-PCR for the TCR CDR3 was performed with the HTBI primer set and the Qiagen OneStep RT-PCR kit. The public sequencing data were trimmed at Q25 with fastp and processed into clonotypes with MiXCR by TCRdb, which kept only in-frame beta chains. Entries are consolidated by CDR3 protein sequence, retaining the most common genes and DNA. For this sample the table gives 500,000 to 650,000 distinct CDR3 sequences, of which around 20% were detected only once. About half of the sample belongs to the ten largest clones. The specimen was blood. The origin of the receptors is a man in his forties with Graves' ophthalmopathy.

This clonotype was observed many times. This rearrangement joins TRBV12-3 or TRBV12-4 to TRBJ2-5; D perhaps matches TRBD1 (6 bases). The V gene lost 4 bases and the J gene lost 1 base, with 13 bases spanning the gap. This CDR3 has 15 residues. The CDR3 DNA sequence: TGTGCCAGCAGTTCCGCGACAGGCTTCCAAGAGACCCAGTACTTC. This codes for CASSSATGFQETQYF.

The chain recombines TRBV5-1 with TRBJ2-6; 9 bases align to TRBD1. The ends lost 4 bases at V and 0 bases at J; junction bases unmatched: 8. The CDR3 is 18 amino acids. Germline loops: CDR1 SGHRS, CDR2 YFSETQ. The CDR3 sequence is CASSETGGPSSGANVLTF. The CDR3 DNA sequence: TGCGCCAGCAGCGAGACAGGGGGACCCTCCTCTGGGGCCAACGTCCTGACTTTC.

A word on this clonotype: A much larger clone lies one base from this, so it may be a read error. J is TRBJ2-3 and V is TRBV5-1; TRBD2 might be the D (6 bases). Germline CDR1 SGHRS, CDR2 YFSETQ. The CDR3 totals 14 residues. Trimming cost V 4 bases and J 0 bases, with 9 bases left between them. The CDR3 nucleotides read TGCGCCAGCAGCCGGGGGACTAGCACAGATACGCAGTATTTT. Its protein product is CASSRGTSTDTQYF.

This clonotype was picked up many times. This chain uses TRBV30 with TRBJ1-5; TRBD1 matches 7 bases. CDR3 size: 14 residues. The junction had 7 bases not matched to a gene; V was cut back by 2 bases and J by 6 bases. The germline V gene encodes CDR1 GTSNPN and CDR2 SVGIG (reference sequence). The CDR3 DNA sequence: TGTGCCTGGAGTATGGGACCAGGGGGTCAGCCCCAGCATTTT. Translating gives CAWSMGPGGQPQHF. The variable domain in full, completed from reference TRBV30 and TRBJ1-5, reads SQTIHQWPATLVQPVGSPLSLECTVEGTSNPNLYWYRQAAGRGLQLLFYSVGIGQISSEVPQNLSASRPQDRQFILSSKKLLLSDSGFYLCAWSMGPGGQPQHFGDGTRLSIL.

The chain links TRBV19 to TRBJ1-4; D not certain. V was pared by 5 bases and J by 0 bases, with 7 bases between. The CDR3 is 14 amino acids. Germline values: CDR1 LNHDA, CDR2 SQIVND (reference sequence). Here the CDR3 reads CASSYTSTNEKLFF. CDR3 DNA sequence: TGTGCCAGTAGTTACACCTCAACTAATGAAAAACTGTTTTTT.

This clonotype was counted ten times or more. V is TRBV20-1 and J is TRBJ2-3, with unresolved D. V lost 5 bases and J 0 bases, leaving 15 bases between the germline ends. From germline, CDR1 is DFQATT and CDR2 SNEGSKA (reference sequence). CDR3 length: 15 amino acids. The CDR3 nucleotides are TGCAGTGCTCTGAGTACGCACCCTAGCACAGATACGCAGTATTTT. Protein product: CSALSTHPSTDTQYF.

The chain uses TRBV27 and TRBJ2-7; 7 bases fit TRBD1. The CDR3 consists of 16 residues. The V gene's germline CDR1 is MNHEY and CDR2 SMNVEV (reference sequence). The ends lost 7 bases at V and 5 bases at J; junction bases unmatched: 17. The chain's CDR3 is CASTDRVPPWVDEQYF. CDR3 bases: TGTGCCAGCACAGACAGGGTACCGCCTTGGGTCGACGAGCAGTACTTC.

On this clonotype itself: Given a much more abundant clone one base away, this may be a read error. The chain has TRBV7-2 and TRBJ2-1; D is possibly TRBD1 (6 bases). CDR1 is SGHTA and CDR2 is FQGNSA in the germline V gene. This CDR3 has 16 residues. With 0 bases removed from V and 13 bases from J, the gap between germline ends came to 22 bases. This CDR3 is CASSLAGAAGSGTQFF. The CDR3 coding sequence is TGTGCCAGCAGCTTAGCGGGGGCGGCAGGGAGTGGGACCCAGTTCTTC.

The sample holds many counts of this clonotype. V and J are TRBV30 and TRBJ1-1; the D is unclear. The V gene's germline CDR1 is GTSNPN and CDR2 SVGIG (reference sequence). The V end was cut by 4 bases, the J end by 5 bases, with 8 bases between. The CDR3 totals 11 residues. This CDR3 is CAWNHGTEAFF. The CDR3 DNA is TGTGCCTGGAACCATGGAACTGAAGCTTTCTTT.

The table lists this clonotype with many counts. The chain has TRBV20-1 and TRBJ2-7; 9 bases are shared with TRBD1. Germline V gene lookup returns CDR1 DFQATT and CDR2 SNEGSKA (reference sequence). This CDR3 contains 13 residues. Unmatched junction bases numbered 5, after V lost 6 bases and J lost 2 bases. For the CDR3, the DNA is TGCAGTGCCTACCGGACAGGGGCCTACGAGCAGTACTTC. Translated, it gives CSAYRTGAYEQYF.

This clonotype was counted between two and nine times. CDR3 DNA: TGTGCCAGCAGTTTACTGCAGGGGTACGAGCAGTACTTC. Its protein is CASSLLQGYEQYF. The chain employs TRBV27 and TRBJ2-7, with D tentatively TRBD1 (6 bases). CDR1 is MNHEY and CDR2 is SMNVEV in the germline V gene (reference sequence). The CDR3 runs to 13 residues. Trimming stripped 2 bases from V and 4 bases from J, with 9 bases between.

This clonotype was seen many times. The rearrangement joins TRBV7-3 to TRBJ2-7; 8 bases map to TRBD2. After removal of 5 bases from V and 0 bases from J, the junction contained 6 bases not matched to a gene. The CDR3 runs 15 residues. CDR1 and CDR2 (germline): SGHTA, FQGTGA. CDR3 in amino acids: CASSISGTLSYEQYF. Here the CDR3 DNA reads TGTGCCAGCAGCATTAGCGGGACGCTCTCCTACGAGCAGTACTTC.

This clonotype came up many times. The chain recombines TRBV20-1 with TRBJ2-7; D remains unclear. Germline V gene sequence: CDR1 DFQATT, CDR2 SNEGSKA (reference sequence). The V and J ends lost 4 bases and 6 bases respectively, with 10 bases between them. The CDR3 totals 11 residues. The CDR3 sequence: CSAMKSGEQYF. For the CDR3, the DNA is TGCAGTGCTATGAAGTCGGGCGAGCAGTACTTC.

V is TRBV28 and J is TRBJ1-5; D is undetermined. The CDR3 covers 12 residues. CDR1 and CDR2 from the germline V gene are MDHEN and SYDVKM. The ends were cut back, 5 bases at V and 8 bases at J, with 10 bases in the middle. CDR3 loop: CASSAPFKPQHF. CDR3 nucleotides: TGTGCCAGCAGTGCACCGTTCAAGCCCCAGCATTTT.

This clonotype was counted a few times. The V call is TRBV7-9, the J call TRBJ2-5; the match to TRBD2 covers 12 bases. Germline CDR1 SEHNR, CDR2 FQNEAQ (reference sequence). V lost 4 bases to trimming and J lost 1 base; unmatched junction nucleotides: 7. This CDR3 spans 17 amino acids. The CDR3 loop is CASSSTGGLAGQETQYF. The CDR3 DNA follows: TGTGCCAGCAGCTCGACAGGGGGACTAGCGGGCCAAGAGACCCAGTACTTC.

This clonotype was picked up a small number of times. The rearrangement links TRBV6-6 to TRBJ2-2, with 9 bases aligning to TRBD1. Trimming cost V 2 bases and J 5 bases; bases outside gene matches: 9. The CDR3 runs to 17 residues. CDR1 is MNHNY, CDR2 SVGAGI, per germline (reference sequence). CDR3 sequence reads: CASSYVGTGLITGELFF. CDR3 coding DNA: TGTGCCAGCAGTTACGTGGGGACAGGGTTGATAACCGGGGAGCTGTTTTTT.

This clonotype was seen repeatedly, ten times or more. V and J are TRBV7-2 and TRBJ2-5, with TRBD1 matching 8 bases. CDR1 is SGHTA and CDR2 is FQGNSA in the germline V gene. J lost 3 bases, V lost 5 bases, and 11 bases had no gene match. The CDR3 contains 16 residues. The CDR3 here is CASSLTPDRVEETQYF. Here the CDR3 DNA reads TGTGCCAGCAGCCTCACCCCGGACAGGGTAGAAGAGACCCAGTACTTC.

This clonotype was seen just once. A read error may explain this, as a much larger clone is one base away. V usage is TRBV7-2 and J usage is TRBJ2-7; tentatively, D is TRBD2 (6 bases). Looked up from germline, CDR1 is SGHTA and CDR2 is FQGNSA. This CDR3 is 16 amino acids long. Trimming cost V 0 bases and J 2 bases, with 14 bases left between them. The CDR3 DNA reads as TGTGCCAGCAGCTTAGCCAATTTCGGGAGAGCCTACGAGCAGTACTTC. It translates to CASSLANFGRAYEQYF.

This clonotype was recorded at least ten times. CDR3 sequence reads: CASSYHYEQYF. The DNA for the CDR3 is TGTGCCAGCAGCTACCACTACGAGCAGTACTTC. The chain joins TRBV3-1 to TRBJ2-7, with D unclear. This CDR3 has 11 amino acids. Germline CDR1 is LGHDT and CDR2 is YNNKEL (reference sequence). Trimming shortened V by 5 bases and J by 3 bases, and 5 bases separated the two germline ends.

This chain uses TRBV18 with TRBJ2-5, with 7 bases that match TRBD2. The germline CDR1 and CDR2 sequences are KGHSH and LQKENI. V lost 4 bases to trimming and J lost 5 bases; unmatched junction nucleotides: 4. The CDR3 loop spans 13 amino acids. CDR3 sequence: CASSQLALETQYF. CDR3 coding DNA: TGTGCCAGCTCACAACTAGCGTTGGAGACCCAGTACTTC.

The chain joins TRBV11-2 to TRBJ2-2; 7 bases align to TRBD1. The J segment lost 1 base and the V segment lost 4 bases, leaving 15 bases of the junction unmatched. From germline, CDR1 is SGHAT and CDR2 FQNNGV. The CDR3 is 19 amino acids. In nucleotides, the CDR3 is TGTGCCAGCAGCTCTCTCCGGGACAGTCGAATACTGAACACCGGGGAGCTGTTTTTT. Translating it yields CASSSLRDSRILNTGELFF. The complete variable domain, with remaining parts taken from reference TRBV11-2 and TRBJ2-2, reads EAGVAQSPRYKIIEKRQSVAFWCNPISGHATLYWYQQILGQGPKLLIQFQNNGVVDDSQLPKDRFSAERLKGVDSTLKIQPAKLEDSAVYLCASSSLRDSRILNTGELFFGEGSRLTVL.